The rows below give T cell receptor beta chains drawn from one sample of a study of early T cells in non-severe SARS-CoV-2 infection. TCRdb independently ran MiXCR on the 5' RACE reads; one entry per CDR3 protein. The table includes 37,000 or so distinct CDR3 sequences, 4.5% to 5% detected once. The sample consisted of whole blood. The receptors come from an adult who was a healthcare worker with PCR-confirmed SARS-CoV-2 infection or an uninfected control (not recorded which). CDR3s include the opening cysteine and the closing phenylalanine or tryptophan. The order of the fields is J gene, V gene, CDR3 protein.

J gene: TRBJ2-7; V gene: TRBV28; CDR3 protein: CASSSVAGRHEQYF
J gene: TRBJ2-2; V gene: TRBV7-2; CDR3 protein: CASSPGTGGLTGELFF
J gene: TRBJ2-1; V gene: TRBV11-3; CDR3 protein: CASSLGRLAGGPDEQFF
J gene: TRBJ1-3; V gene: TRBV7-2; CDR3 protein: CASSRGGPTSGNTIYF
J gene: TRBJ2-2; V gene: TRBV12-3/TRBV12-4; CDR3 protein: CASGPRGHLTGELFF
J gene: TRBJ2-3; V gene: TRBV10-3; CDR3 protein: CAISPGTGGTDTQYF
J gene: TRBJ2-1; V gene: TRBV29-1; CDR3 protein: CSVGVRQGNAEQFF
J gene: TRBJ2-1; V gene: TRBV11-2; CDR3 protein: CASSRPTGYNEQFF
J gene: TRBJ1-1; V gene: TRBV5-4; CDR3 protein: CASSLGALNTEAFF
J gene: TRBJ2-7; V gene: TRBV3-1; CDR3 protein: CASSPGLAGSYEQYF
J gene: TRBJ2-4; V gene: TRBV6-5; CDR3 protein: CASSGSGNIQYF